This TCR beta chain emerged from a study of blood T cell repertoires in COVID-19. Between the trimmed V and J ends, which lost 6 bases and 0 bases, there was a span of 15 bases. Germline CDR1 and CDR2: SGHAT and FQNNGV. This CDR3 has 15 amino acids. Clinical histories supplied by participants themselves formed the basis of cohort assignment. Profiled with immunoSEQ multiplex PCR; TCRdb holds only in-frame clones, not every one. The table records 250,000 or so clones, approximately 90% of them present only once. The gene calls are TRBV11-2 and TRBJ2-7; the D gene is possibly TRBD1 (6 bases). The receptor comes from a man aged 35 to 55 who had recovered from COVID-19. Sequencing input: PBMCs or T cells enriched from blood (not recorded which). CDR3 DNA sequence: TGTGCCAGCAGGCCTCCTGGCAGGGGCTCCTACGAGCAGTACTTC. Its protein product is CASRPPGRGSYEQYF.